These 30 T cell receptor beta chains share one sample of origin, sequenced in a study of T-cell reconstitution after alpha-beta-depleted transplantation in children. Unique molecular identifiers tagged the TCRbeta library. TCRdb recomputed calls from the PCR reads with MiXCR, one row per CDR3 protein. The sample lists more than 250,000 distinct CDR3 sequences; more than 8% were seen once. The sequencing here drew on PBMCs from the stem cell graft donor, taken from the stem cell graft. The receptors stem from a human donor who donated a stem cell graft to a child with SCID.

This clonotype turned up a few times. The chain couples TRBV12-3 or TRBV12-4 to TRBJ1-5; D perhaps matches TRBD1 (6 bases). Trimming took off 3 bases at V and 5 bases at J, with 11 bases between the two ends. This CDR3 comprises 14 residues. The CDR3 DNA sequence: TGTGCCAGCAGTTTTCGAGGGGGTGATCAGCCCCAGCATTTT. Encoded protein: CASSFRGGDQPQHF.

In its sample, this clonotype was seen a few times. The chain's CDR3 is CASSAQGLGEKLFF. In DNA form, the CDR3 reads TGCGCCAGCAGCGCGCAGGGTTTAGGCGAAAAACTGTTTTTT. The chain couples TRBV5-1 to TRBJ1-4; tentative D call: TRBD1 (5 bases). V lost 4 bases to trimming and J lost 8 bases, with 15 bases between them. The CDR3 is made up of 14 amino acids. CDR1 SGHRS and CDR2 YFSETQ come from the germline V gene.

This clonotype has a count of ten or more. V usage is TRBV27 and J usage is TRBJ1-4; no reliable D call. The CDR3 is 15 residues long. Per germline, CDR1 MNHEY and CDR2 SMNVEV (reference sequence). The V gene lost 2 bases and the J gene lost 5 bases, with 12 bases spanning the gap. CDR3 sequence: CASSLGGGLNEKLFF. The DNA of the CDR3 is TGTGCCAGCAGTTTAGGTGGAGGATTAAATGAAAAACTGTTTTTT.

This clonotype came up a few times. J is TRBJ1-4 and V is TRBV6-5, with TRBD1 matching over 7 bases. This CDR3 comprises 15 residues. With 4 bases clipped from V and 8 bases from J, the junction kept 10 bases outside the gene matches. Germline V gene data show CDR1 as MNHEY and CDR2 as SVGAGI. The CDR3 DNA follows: TGTGCCAGCAGTTCCACAGGGGATGGACACGAAAAACTGTTTTTT. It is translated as CASSSTGDGHEKLFF.

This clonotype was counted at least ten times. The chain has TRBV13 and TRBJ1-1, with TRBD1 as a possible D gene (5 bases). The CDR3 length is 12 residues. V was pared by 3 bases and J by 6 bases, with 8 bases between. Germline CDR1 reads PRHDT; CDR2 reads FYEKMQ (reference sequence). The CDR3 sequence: CASSLGGAEAFF. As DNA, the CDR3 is TGTGCCAGCAGCTTGGGGGGAGCTGAAGCTTTCTTT.

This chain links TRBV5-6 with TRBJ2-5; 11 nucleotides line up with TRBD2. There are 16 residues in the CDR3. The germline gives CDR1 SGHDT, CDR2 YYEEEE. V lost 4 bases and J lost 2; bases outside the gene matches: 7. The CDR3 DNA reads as TGTGCCAGCAGCCCGGGACTAGCGGCGGGACAAGAGACCCAGTACTTC. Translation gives CASSPGLAAGQETQYF.

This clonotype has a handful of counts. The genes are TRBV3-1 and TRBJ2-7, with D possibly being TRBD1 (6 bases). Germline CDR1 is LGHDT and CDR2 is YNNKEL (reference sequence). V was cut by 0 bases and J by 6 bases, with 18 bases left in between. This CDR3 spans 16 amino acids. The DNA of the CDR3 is TGTGCCAGCAGCCAAGATTTTCAGGGGCTAGGAGGCGAGCAGTACTTC. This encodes CASSQDFQGLGGEQYF.

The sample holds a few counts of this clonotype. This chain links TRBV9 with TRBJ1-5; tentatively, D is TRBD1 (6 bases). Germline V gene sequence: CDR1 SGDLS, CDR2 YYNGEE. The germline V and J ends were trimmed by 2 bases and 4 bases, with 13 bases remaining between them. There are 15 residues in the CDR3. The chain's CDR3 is CASSVAGTFNQPQHF. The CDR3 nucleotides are TGTGCCAGCAGCGTCGCCGGGACATTTAATCAGCCCCAGCATTTT.

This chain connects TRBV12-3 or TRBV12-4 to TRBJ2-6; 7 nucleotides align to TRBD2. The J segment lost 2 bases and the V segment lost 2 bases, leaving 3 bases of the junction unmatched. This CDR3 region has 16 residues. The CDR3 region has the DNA TGTGCCAGCAGTTTAAGGGAGGGTACTGGGGCCAACGTCCTGACTTTC. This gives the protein CASSLREGTGANVLTF.

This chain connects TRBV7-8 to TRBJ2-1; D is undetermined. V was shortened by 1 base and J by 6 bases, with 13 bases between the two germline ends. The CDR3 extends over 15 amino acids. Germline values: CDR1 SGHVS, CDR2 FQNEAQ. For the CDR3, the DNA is TGTGCCAGCAGCTTAGGTGTTTCTAGATCCAATGAGCAGTTCTTC. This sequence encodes CASSLGVSRSNEQFF.

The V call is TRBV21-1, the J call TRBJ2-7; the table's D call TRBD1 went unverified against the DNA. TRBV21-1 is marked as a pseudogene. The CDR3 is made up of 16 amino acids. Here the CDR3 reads CASSNGTGVHSYEQYF. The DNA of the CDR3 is TGTGCCAGCAGCAACGGGACAGGCGTCCACTCCTACGAGCAGTACTTC.

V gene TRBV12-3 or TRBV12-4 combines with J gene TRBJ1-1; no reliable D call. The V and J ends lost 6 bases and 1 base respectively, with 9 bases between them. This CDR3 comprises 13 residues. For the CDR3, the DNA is TGTGCCAGCAGCCCGGCCTCGAACACTGAAGCTTTCTTT. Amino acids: CASSPASNTEAFF.

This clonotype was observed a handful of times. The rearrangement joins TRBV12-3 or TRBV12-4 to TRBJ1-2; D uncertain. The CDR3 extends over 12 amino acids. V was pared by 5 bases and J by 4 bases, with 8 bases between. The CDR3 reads CASSPRGYGYTF. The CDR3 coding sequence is TGTGCCAGCAGTCCCCGGGGCTATGGCTACACCTTC.

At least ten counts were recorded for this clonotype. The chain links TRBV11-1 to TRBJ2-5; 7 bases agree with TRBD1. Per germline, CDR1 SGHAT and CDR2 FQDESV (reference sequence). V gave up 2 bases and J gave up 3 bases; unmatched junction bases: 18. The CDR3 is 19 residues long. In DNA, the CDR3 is TGTGCCAGCAGCTTAAGACCGGGGCCTCGGCAGGGGGTAAAAGAGACCCAGTACTTC. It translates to CASSLRPGPRQGVKETQYF.

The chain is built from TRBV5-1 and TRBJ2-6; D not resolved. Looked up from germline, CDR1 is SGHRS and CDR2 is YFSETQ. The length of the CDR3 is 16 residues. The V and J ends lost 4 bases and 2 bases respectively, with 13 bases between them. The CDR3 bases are TGCGCCAGCAGCCCGGCGGTGCTTGCTGGGGCCAACGTCCTGACTTTC. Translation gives CASSPAVLAGANVLTF.

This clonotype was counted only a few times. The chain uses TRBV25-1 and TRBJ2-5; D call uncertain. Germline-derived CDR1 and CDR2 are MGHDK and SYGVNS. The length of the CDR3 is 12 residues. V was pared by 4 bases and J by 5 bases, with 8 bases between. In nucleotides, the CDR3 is TGTGCCAGCAGTGTTCTCCTGGAGACCCAGTACTTC. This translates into CASSVLLETQYF.

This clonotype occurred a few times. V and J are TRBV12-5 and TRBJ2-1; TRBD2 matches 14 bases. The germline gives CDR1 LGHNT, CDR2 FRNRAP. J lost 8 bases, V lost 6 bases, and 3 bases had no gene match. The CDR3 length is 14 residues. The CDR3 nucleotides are TGTGCTAGTGGGACTAGCGGGGGGGCATATGAGCAGTTCTTC. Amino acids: CASGTSGGAYEQFF.

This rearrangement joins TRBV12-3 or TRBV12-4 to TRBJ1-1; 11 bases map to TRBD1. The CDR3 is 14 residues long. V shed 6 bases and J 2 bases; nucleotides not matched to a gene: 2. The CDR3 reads CASRDRGLNTEAFF. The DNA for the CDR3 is TGTGCCAGCAGGGACAGGGGGCTTAACACTGAAGCTTTCTTT.

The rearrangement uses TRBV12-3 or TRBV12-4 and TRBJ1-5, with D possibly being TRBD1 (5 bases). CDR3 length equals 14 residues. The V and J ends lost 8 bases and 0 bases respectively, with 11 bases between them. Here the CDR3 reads CASCGDHSNQPQHF. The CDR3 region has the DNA TGTGCCAGCTGCGGGGACCATAGCAATCAGCCCCAGCATTTT.

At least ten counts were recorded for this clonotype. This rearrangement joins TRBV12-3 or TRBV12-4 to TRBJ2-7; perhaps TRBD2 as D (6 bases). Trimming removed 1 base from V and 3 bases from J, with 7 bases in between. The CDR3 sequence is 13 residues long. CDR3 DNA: TGTGCCAGCAGTTTAGTGGGGGGCTACGAGCAGTACTTC. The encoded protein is CASSLVGGYEQYF.

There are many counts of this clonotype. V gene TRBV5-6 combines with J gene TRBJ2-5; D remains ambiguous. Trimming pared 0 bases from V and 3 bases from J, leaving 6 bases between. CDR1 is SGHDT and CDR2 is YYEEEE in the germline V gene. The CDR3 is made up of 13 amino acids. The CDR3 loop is CASSLARKETQYF. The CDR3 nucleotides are TGTGCCAGCAGCTTGGCTAGAAAAGAGACCCAGTACTTC.

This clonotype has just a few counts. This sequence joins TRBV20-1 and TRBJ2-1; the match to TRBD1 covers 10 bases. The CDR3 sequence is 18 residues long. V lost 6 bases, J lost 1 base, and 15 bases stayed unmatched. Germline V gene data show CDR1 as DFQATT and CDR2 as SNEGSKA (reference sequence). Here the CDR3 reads CSARGWGQGSRSYNEQFF. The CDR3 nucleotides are TGCAGTGCGAGGGGCTGGGGACAGGGGAGCAGGTCCTACAATGAGCAGTTCTTC.

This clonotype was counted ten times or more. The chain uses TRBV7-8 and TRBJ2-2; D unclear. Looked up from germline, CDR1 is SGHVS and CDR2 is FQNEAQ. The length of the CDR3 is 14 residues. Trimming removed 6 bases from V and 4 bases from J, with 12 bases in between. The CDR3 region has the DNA TGTGCCAGCAGATCGCCGAGTGTCACCGGGGAGCTGTTTTTT. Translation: CASRSPSVTGELFF.

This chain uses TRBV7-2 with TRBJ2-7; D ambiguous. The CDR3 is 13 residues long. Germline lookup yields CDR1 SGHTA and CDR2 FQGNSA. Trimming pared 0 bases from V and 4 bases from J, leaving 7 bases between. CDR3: CASSLAILYEQYF. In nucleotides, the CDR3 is TGTGCCAGCAGCTTAGCCATTCTATACGAGCAGTACTTC. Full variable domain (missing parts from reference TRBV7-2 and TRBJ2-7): GAGVSQSPSNKVTEKGKDVELRCDPISGHTALYWYRQSLGQGLEFLIYFQGNSAPDKSGLPSDRFSAERTGGSVSTLTIQRTQQEDSAVYLCASSLAILYEQYFGPGTRLTVT.

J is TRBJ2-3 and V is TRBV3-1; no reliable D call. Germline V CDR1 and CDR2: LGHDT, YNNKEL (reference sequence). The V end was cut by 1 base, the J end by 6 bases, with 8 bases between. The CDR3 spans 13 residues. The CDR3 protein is CASSQVPRDTQYF. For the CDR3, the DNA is TGTGCCAGCAGCCAAGTACCGAGGGATACGCAGTATTTT.

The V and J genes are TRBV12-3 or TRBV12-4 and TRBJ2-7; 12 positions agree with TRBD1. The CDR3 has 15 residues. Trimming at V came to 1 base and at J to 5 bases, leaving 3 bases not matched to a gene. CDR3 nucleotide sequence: TGTGCCAGCAGTTTAGAGGGACAGGGGGCTCACGAGCAGTACTTC. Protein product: CASSLEGQGAHEQYF.

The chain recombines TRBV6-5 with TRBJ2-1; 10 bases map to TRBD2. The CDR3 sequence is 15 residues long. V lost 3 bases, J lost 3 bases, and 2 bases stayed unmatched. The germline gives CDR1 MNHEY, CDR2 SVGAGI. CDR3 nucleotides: TGTGCCAGCAGTTATAGCGGGGGGAACTACAATGAGCAGTTCTTC. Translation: CASSYSGGNYNEQFF.

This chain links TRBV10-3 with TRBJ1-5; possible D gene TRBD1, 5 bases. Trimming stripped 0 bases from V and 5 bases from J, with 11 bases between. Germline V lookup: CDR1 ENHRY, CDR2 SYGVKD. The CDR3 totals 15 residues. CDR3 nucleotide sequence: TGTGCCATCAGTGAGTCCCAGGGAGGTGATCAGCCCCAGCATTTT. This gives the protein CAISESQGGDQPQHF.

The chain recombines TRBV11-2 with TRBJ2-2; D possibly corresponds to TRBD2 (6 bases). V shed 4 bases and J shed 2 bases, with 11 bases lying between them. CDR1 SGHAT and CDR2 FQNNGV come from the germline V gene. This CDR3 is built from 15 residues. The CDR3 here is CASSSSVRNTGELFF. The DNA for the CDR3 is TGTGCCAGCAGCTCTAGCGTACGTAACACCGGGGAGCTGTTTTTT.

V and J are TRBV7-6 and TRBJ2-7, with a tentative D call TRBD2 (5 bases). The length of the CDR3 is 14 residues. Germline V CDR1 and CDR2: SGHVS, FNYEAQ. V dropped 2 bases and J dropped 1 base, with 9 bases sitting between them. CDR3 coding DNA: TGTGCCAGCAGCTTACCCGGGGAATCCTACGAGCAGTACTTC. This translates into CASSLPGESYEQYF.